This entry lists 22 T cell receptor beta chains sequenced from one sample in a study of blood T cell repertoires in COVID-19 (dated by TCRdb to 2019 to 2021). The library was prepared using the immunoSEQ multiplex PCR assay. The immuneACCESS repertoire file appears here via TCRdb, limited to in-frame rearrangements. These files lack a portion of the clones; in checked studies, under half of the deficit traces to unresolved V genes, and the cause of the others is not known. Present in this sample are some 230,000 clones, 65% to 85% of which were seen just once. The ten most abundant clones make up approximately 2.9% of the sample. The sequencing input was peripheral blood. The receptors come from a woman under 40 who had recovered from COVID-19.

V gene TRBV9 combines with J gene TRBJ2-7; D perhaps matches TRBD2 (6 bases). V dropped 3 bases and J dropped 0 bases, with 16 bases sitting between them. The CDR3 has 16 residues. Germline CDR1 SGDLS, CDR2 YYNGEE. CDR3 sequence: CASSEAPGEDSYEQYF. The CDR3 bases are TGTGCCAGCAGCGAGGCCCCGGGGGAGGACTCCTACGAGCAGTACTTC.

This rearrangement joins TRBV28 to TRBJ1-2, with D hard to call. Germline-derived CDR1 and CDR2 are MDHEN and SYDVKM. V was pared by 2 bases and J by 2 bases, with 15 bases between. The length of the CDR3 is 16 residues. Written as DNA, the CDR3 is TGTGCCAGCAGTTTAGACCGGGAGGAGCTCAACTATGGCTACACCTTC. Amino acids: CASSLDREELNYGYTF.

V gene TRBV28 combines with J gene TRBJ2-3; 15 bases align to TRBD2. V lost 11 bases to trimming and J lost 3 bases; unmatched junction nucleotides: 0. CDR1 is MDHEN, CDR2 SYDVKM, per germline. This CDR3 region has 13 residues. The CDR3 DNA sequence: TGTGCCGGGACTAGCGGGAGGACAGATACGCAGTATTTT. It encodes CAGTSGRTDTQYF.

The gene calls are TRBV28 and TRBJ2-5; maybe TRBD2 (5 bases). The CDR3 loop spans 14 amino acids. Trimming cost V 2 bases and J 6 bases, with 13 bases left between them. CDR1 is MDHEN and CDR2 is SYDVKM in the germline V gene. CDR3 in DNA: TGTGCCAGCAGTTTAATCGATCGGGGTAAGACCCAGTACTTC. It specifies CASSLIDRGKTQYF.

The rearrangement joins TRBV7-2 to TRBJ2-3, with TRBD2 matching 10 bases. V was pared by 6 bases and J by 3 bases, with 6 bases of the junction left unmatched. The V gene's germline CDR1 is SGHTA and CDR2 FQGNSA. CDR3 length: 15 amino acids. The CDR3 reads CASSVAAGGTDTQYF. The CDR3 nucleotides read TGTGCCAGCAGTGTGGCAGCGGGAGGGACAGATACGCAGTATTTT.

The chain recombines TRBV27 with TRBJ2-2; tentatively, D is TRBD1 (5 bases). Deletions cut 0 bases from V and 7 bases from J, with 15 bases between. CDR1 and CDR2 (germline): MNHEY, SMNVEV (reference sequence). The CDR3 consists of 16 residues. In DNA, the CDR3 is TGTGCCAGCAGTTTATCGGGGCTAGGGTTCCTCGGGGAGCTGTTTTTT. Residues: CASSLSGLGFLGELFF.

This sequence joins TRBV5-1 and TRBJ1-4, with D possibly TRBD1 on 6 matching bases. Trimming left V 3 bases short and J 5 bases short, with 14 bases between. The CDR3 runs to 15 residues. CDR1 SGHRS and CDR2 YFSETQ come from the germline V gene. CDR3 bases: TGCGCCAGCAGCTGGTCAGGGGCTGGGAATGAAAAACTGTTTTTT. As protein: CASSWSGAGNEKLFF. Full variable domain (remainder filled in from reference TRBV5-1 and TRBJ1-4): KAGVTQTPRYLIKTRGQQVTLSCSPISGHRSVSWYQQTPGQGLQFLFEYFSETQRNKGNFPGRFSGRQFSNSRSEMNVSTLELGDSALYLCASSWSGAGNEKLFFGSGTQLSVL.

The chain carries TRBV30 and TRBJ2-1; 11 positions agree with TRBD2. The CDR3 runs 14 residues. J gave up 7 bases and V 2 bases, and 4 bases lay outside the gene matches. The germline V gene encodes CDR1 GTSNPN and CDR2 SVGIG (reference sequence). The CDR3 sequence is CAWSTTSGINEQFF. The DNA of the CDR3 is TGTGCCTGGAGTACGACTAGCGGGATTAATGAGCAGTTCTTC.

The CDR3 region is CASSPEVGVLYGYTF. DNA for the CDR3: TGTGCCAGCAGCCCCGAGGTAGGGGTATTATATGGCTACACCTTC. This chain links TRBV9 with TRBJ1-2; D possibly corresponds to TRBD1 (5 bases). With 4 bases removed from V and 5 bases from J, the gap between germline ends came to 18 bases. The germline CDR1 and CDR2 sequences are SGDLS and YYNGEE. CDR3 length: 15 residues.

This rearrangement joins TRBV5-1 to TRBJ1-1; D gene ambiguous. V lost 4 bases and J lost 0, with 7 bases in between. This CDR3 has 13 residues. Germline CDR1 and CDR2: SGHRS and YFSETQ. The CDR3 DNA sequence: TGCGCCAGCAGCACGACTATGAACACTGAAGCTTTCTTT. Translation: CASSTTMNTEAFF.

The chain employs TRBV3-1 (or the pseudogene TRBV3-2) and TRBJ1-6; 7 bases align to TRBD1. The V gene end was trimmed by 1 base and the J gene end by 6 bases; junction bases not matched to a gene: 3. The CDR3 contains 15 residues. Germline CDR1 is LGHDT and CDR2 is YNNKEL (reference sequence). The CDR3 sequence: CASSQAAGGNSPLHF. The CDR3 region has the DNA TGTGCCAGCAGCCAAGCGGCAGGGGGTAATTCACCCCTCCACTTT.

The rearrangement joins TRBV27 to TRBJ2-5; 11 nucleotides match TRBD2. V lost 4 bases to trimming and J lost 5 bases; unmatched junction nucleotides: 6. Per germline, CDR1 MNHEY and CDR2 SMNVEV (reference sequence). The CDR3 has 15 amino acids. The CDR3 nucleotides read TGTGCCAGCAGTTCGGCTAGCGGGAGGTGGGAGACCCAGTACTTC. This sequence encodes CASSSASGRWETQYF.

This chain uses TRBV6-1 with TRBJ1-2; D is perhaps TRBD1 (5 bases). Trimming left V 2 bases short and J 4 bases short, with 11 bases between. Germline V lookup: CDR1 MNHNS, CDR2 SASEGT. This CDR3 contains 14 residues. CDR3 in DNA: TGTGCCAGCAGTGAAACTGCGGGGGGCTATGGCTACACCTTC. Protein sequence: CASSETAGGYGYTF.

The chain uses TRBV5-1 and TRBJ1-1, with TRBD1 matching over 8 bases. CDR3 length: 13 amino acids. Trimming at V came to 2 bases and at J to 8 bases, leaving 5 bases not matched to a gene. CDR1 SGHRS and CDR2 YFSETQ come from the germline V gene. CDR3 bases: TGCGCCAGCAGCTTTTTCCGGGACAGGGAAGCTTTCTTT. As protein: CASSFFRDREAFF.

CDR3 protein: CATRQGTNEADTQYF. The DNA of the CDR3 is TGCGCCACACGGCAGGGGACGAATGAGGCAGATACGCAGTATTTT. The genes are TRBV5-1 and TRBJ2-3; tentative D call: TRBD1 (6 bases). Germline CDR1 and CDR2: SGHRS and YFSETQ. The CDR3 length is 15 residues. V lost 9 bases and J lost 4, with 21 bases in between.

This clone was counted between two and nine times. Written as DNA, the CDR3 is TGTGCCAGCAGCTTAGGCTCCGGGACAATCCAAGAGACCCAGTACTTC. It yields the protein CASSLGSGTIQETQYF. The chain recombines TRBV11-2 with TRBJ2-5, with D maybe TRBD1 (6 bases). The germline gives CDR1 SGHAT, CDR2 FQNNGV. CDR3 size: 16 residues. With 1 base removed from V and 1 base from J, the gap between germline ends came to 13 bases.

The chain uses TRBV29-1 and TRBJ1-4; D is unresolved. Germline-derived CDR1 and CDR2 are SQVTM and ANQGSEA. V lost 7 bases and J 8 bases, leaving 17 bases between the germline ends. This CDR3 comprises 13 residues. The CDR3: CSAGVREGEKLFF. The DNA of the CDR3 is TGCAGCGCGGGAGTAAGGGAGGGCGAAAAACTGTTTTTT.

V is TRBV5-5 and J is TRBJ2-5, with D tentatively TRBD1 (6 bases). Between the trimmed V and J ends, which lost 6 bases and 2 bases, there was a span of 11 bases. The CDR3 has 13 amino acids. CDR1 and CDR2 from the germline V gene are SGHKS and YYEKEE (reference sequence). CDR3 region: CASTITGQETQYF. CDR3 bases: TGTGCCAGCACAATAACAGGGCAAGAGACCCAGTACTTC.

This clone was seen only a few times. The rearrangement joins TRBV23-1 to TRBJ2-7, with D uncertain. TRBV23-1 is known as an ORF, though its function is uncertain. The CDR3 totals 14 residues. Between the trimmed V and J ends, which lost 0 bases and 3 bases, there was a span of 9 bases. CDR3 nucleotide sequence: TGCGCCAGCAGTCAATCGAAACAAAACTACGAGCAGTACTTC. It codes for CASSQSKQNYEQYF.

The rearrangement joins TRBV19 to TRBJ1-1; no reliable D call. There are 11 residues in the CDR3. Trimming shortened V by 8 bases and J by 5 bases, and 9 bases separated the two germline ends. The germline CDR1 and CDR2 sequences are LNHDA and SQIVND (reference sequence). This CDR3 reads CASSTGTEAFF. The CDR3 DNA follows: TGTGCCAGTTCTACGGGAACTGAAGCTTTCTTT.

The chain links TRBV28 to TRBJ1-1; D is unresolved. Trimming stripped 6 bases from V and 4 bases from J, with 15 bases between. The germline gives CDR1 MDHEN, CDR2 SYDVKM. There are 14 residues in the CDR3. The CDR3 spells CASSLDVSATEAFF. The CDR3 DNA follows: TGTGCCAGCAGCCTAGATGTATCTGCCACTGAAGCTTTCTTT.

The CDR3 sequence: CASSISNRDYGYTF. The DNA for the CDR3 is TGTGCCAGTAGTATTTCCAACAGGGACTATGGCTACACCTTC. The rearrangement uses TRBV19 and TRBJ1-2, with a possible D match to TRBD1 (6 bases). Trimming shortened V by 3 bases and J by 3 bases, and 11 bases separated the two germline ends. Germline CDR1 and CDR2: LNHDA and SQIVND (reference sequence). The CDR3 consists of 14 residues. Together with reference TRBV19 and TRBJ1-2, the CDR3 gives the full variable domain: DGGITQSPKYLFRKEGQNVTLSCEQNLNHDAMYWYRQDPGQGLRLIYYSQIVNDFQKGDIAEGYSVSREKKESFPLTVTSAQKNPTAFYLCASSISNRDYGYTFGSGTRLTVV.